What follows is one T cell receptor (beta chain) and its context. Produced via immunoSEQ multiplex PCR; TCRdb's table is partial and in-frame only. The sample records more than 2 million clones, 90% to 96% being singletons. These data originate in a study of shared clonotypes between healthy human individuals. Trimming pared 2 bases from V and 11 bases from J, leaving 7 bases between. The CDR3 runs 10 residues. Sequencing used naive CD4+ T cells sorted from blood. The subset: CD45RA+ positively selected. The rearrangement joins TRBV5-3 to TRBJ1-1, with D unresolved. TRBV5-3 is identified as an open reading frame with a role that is uncertain. The clonotype originates from a man in his late teens or twenties in good health. CDR3 nucleotides: TGTGCCAGAAGCTTCCAGGAGGCTTTCTTT. Its translation is CARSFQEAFF.